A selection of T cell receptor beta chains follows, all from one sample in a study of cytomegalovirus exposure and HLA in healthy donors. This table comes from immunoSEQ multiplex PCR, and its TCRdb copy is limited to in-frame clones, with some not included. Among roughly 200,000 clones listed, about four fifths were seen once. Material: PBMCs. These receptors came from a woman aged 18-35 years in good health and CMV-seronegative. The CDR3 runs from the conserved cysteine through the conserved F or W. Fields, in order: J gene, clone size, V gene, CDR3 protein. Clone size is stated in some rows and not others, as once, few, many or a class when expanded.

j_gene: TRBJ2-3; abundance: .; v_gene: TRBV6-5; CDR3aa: CASSYGSGDTQYF
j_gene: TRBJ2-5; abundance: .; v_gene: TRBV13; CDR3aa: CASSLLPVASGQETQYF
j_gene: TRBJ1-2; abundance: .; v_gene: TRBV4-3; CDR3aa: CASSQDRRGGGYGYTF
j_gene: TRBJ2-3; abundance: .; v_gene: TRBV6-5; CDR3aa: CASSNSYGPDTQYF
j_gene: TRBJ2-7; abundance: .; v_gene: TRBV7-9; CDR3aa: CSSSLDRELLYEQYF
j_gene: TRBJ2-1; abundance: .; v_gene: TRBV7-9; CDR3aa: CASSLVAGDHNEQFF
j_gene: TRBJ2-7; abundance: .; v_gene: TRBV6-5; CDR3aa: CASSYSRQLYEQYF
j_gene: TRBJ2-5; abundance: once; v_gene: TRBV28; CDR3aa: CASSSTSGTVGEQYF
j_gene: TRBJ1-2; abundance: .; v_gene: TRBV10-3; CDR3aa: CAITPGGERGYTF
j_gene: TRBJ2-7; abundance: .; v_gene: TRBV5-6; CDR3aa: CASSLTGKSVYEQYF
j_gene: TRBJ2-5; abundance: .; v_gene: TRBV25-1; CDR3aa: CASSRRDREGETQYF
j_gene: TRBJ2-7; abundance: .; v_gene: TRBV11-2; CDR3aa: CASSSGLAGGRPTYEQYF
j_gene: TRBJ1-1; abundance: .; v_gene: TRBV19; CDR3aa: CASSIDRDGNTEAFF
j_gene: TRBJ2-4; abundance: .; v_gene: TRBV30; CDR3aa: CALGREGAAKNIQYF